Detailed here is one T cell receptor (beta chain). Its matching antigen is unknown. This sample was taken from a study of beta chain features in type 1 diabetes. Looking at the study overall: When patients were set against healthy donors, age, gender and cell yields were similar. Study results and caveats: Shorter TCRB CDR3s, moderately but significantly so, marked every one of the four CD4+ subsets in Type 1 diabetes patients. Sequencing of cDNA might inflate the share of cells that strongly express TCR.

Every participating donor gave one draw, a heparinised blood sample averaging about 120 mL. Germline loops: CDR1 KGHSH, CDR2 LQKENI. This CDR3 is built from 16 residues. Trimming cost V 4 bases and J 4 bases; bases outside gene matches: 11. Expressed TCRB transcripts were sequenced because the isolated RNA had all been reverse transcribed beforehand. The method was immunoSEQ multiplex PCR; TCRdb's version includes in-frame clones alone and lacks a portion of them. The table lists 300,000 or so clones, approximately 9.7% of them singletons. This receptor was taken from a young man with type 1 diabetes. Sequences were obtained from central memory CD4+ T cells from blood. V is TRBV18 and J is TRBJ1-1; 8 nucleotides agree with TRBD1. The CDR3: CASSHRADRGGTEAFF. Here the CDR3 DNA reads TGTGCCAGCTCACACAGGGCAGACAGGGGAGGCACTGAAGCTTTCTTT.